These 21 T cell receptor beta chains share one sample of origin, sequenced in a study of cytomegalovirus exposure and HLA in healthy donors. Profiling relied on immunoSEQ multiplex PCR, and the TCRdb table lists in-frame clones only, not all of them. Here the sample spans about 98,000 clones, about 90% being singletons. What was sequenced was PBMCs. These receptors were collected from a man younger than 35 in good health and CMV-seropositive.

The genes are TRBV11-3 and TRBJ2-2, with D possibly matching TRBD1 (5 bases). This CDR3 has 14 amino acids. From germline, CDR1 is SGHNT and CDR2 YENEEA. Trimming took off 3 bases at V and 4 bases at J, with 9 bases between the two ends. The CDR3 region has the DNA TGTGCCAGCAGCTTGGAGACAGTCACCGGGGAGCTGTTTTTT. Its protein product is CASSLETVTGELFF.

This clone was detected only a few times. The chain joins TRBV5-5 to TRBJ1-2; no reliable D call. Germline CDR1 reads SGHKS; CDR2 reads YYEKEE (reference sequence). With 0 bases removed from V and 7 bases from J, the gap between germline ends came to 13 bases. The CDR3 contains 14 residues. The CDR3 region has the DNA TGTGCCAGCAGCTTGGTCGAGGGATTTGTTGGCTACACCTTC. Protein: CASSLVEGFVGYTF.

The CDR3 nucleotides are TGTGCCAGCAGCTTATCTACGGGTACTGGAAACACCATATATTTT. Protein: CASSLSTGTGNTIYF. The chain recombines TRBV7-2 with TRBJ1-3; D gene uncertain. V lost 2 bases, J lost 2 bases, and 10 bases lay in between. The CDR3 is 15 amino acids. The V gene's germline CDR1 is SGHTA and CDR2 FQGNSA.

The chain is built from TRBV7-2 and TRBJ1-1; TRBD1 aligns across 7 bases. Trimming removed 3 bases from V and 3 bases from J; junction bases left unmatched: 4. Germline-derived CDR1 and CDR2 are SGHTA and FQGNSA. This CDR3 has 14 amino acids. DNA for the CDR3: TGTGCCAGCAGCTTGACGCAGGGGGACACTGAAGCTTTCTTT. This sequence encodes CASSLTQGDTEAFF. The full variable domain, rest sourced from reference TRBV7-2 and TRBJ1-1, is GAGVSQSPSNKVTEKGKDVELRCDPISGHTALYWYRQSLGQGLEFLIYFQGNSAPDKSGLPSDRFSAERTGGSVSTLTIQRTQQEDSAVYLCASSLTQGDTEAFFGQGTRLTVV.

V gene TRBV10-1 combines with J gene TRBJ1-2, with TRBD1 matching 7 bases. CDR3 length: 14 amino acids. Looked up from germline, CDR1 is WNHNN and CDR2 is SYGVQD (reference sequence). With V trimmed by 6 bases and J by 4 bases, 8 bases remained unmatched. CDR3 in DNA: TGCGCCAGCAGAGGAAGACAGGGCTGCTATGGCTACACCTTC. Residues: CASRGRQGCYGYTF.

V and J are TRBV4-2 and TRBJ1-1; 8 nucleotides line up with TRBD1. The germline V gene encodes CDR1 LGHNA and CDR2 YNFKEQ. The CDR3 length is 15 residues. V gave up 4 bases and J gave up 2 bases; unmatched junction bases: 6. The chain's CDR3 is CASSRGQGSNTEAFF. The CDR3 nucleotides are TGTGCCAGCAGCCGAGGACAGGGAAGCAACACTGAAGCTTTCTTT.

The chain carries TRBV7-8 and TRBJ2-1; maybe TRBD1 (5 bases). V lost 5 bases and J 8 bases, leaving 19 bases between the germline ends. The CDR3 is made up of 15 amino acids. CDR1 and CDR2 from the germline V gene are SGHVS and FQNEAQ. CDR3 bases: TGTGCCAGCAGCCTAACGTCACTCCAACAGGATGAGCAGTTCTTC. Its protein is CASSLTSLQQDEQFF.

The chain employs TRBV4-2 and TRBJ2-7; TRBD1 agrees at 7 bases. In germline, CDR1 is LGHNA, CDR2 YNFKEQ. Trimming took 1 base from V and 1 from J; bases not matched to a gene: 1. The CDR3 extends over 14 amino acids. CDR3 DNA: TGTGCCAGCAGCCAAGGGGACAGTTCCTACGAGCAGTACTTC. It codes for CASSQGDSSYEQYF.

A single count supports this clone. DNA of the CDR3: TGTGCCACCAGCAGAGATGAGCGGGCGCGCACAGATACGCAGTATTTT. Its protein product is CATSRDERARTDTQYF. V is TRBV15 and J is TRBJ2-3, with a weak D call TRBD2 (6 bases). Between the trimmed V and J ends, which lost 0 bases and 1 base, there was a span of 11 bases. Germline assignment: CDR1 LNHNV and CDR2 YYDKDF (reference sequence). The CDR3 length is 16 residues.

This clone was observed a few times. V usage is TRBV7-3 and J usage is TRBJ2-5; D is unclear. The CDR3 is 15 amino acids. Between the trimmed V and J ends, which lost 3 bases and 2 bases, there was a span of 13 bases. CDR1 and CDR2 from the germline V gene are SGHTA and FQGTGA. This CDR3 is CASSFQVDRQETQYF. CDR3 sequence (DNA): TGTGCCAGCAGCTTTCAGGTGGATAGGCAAGAGACCCAGTACTTC.

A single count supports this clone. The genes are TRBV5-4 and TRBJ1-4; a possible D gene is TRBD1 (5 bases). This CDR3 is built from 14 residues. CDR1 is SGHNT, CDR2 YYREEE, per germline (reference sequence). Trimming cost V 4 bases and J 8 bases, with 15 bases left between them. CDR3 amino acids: CASSLDGGSEKLFF. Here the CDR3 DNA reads TGTGCCAGCAGCCTGGACGGGGGGAGCGAAAAACTGTTTTTT. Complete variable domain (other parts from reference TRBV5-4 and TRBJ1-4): ETGVTQSPTHLIKTRGQQVTLRCSSQSGHNTVSWYQQALGQGPQFIFQYYREEENGRGNFPPRFSGLQFPNYSSELNVNALELDDSALYLCASSLDGGSEKLFFGSGTQLSVL.

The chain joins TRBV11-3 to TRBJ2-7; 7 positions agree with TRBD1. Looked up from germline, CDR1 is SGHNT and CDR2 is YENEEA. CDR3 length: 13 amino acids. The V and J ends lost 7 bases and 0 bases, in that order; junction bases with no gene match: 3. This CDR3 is CASTTGDSYEQYF. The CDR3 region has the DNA TGTGCCAGCACCACAGGGGACTCCTACGAGCAGTACTTC.

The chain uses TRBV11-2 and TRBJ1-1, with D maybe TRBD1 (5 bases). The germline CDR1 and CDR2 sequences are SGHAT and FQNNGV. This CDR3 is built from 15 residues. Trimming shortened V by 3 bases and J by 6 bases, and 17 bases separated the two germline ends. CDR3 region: CASSLTGHAVAEAFF. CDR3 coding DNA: TGTGCCAGCAGCTTGACTGGACACGCGGTCGCTGAAGCTTTCTTT. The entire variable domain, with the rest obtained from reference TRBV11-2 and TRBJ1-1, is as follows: EAGVAQSPRYKIIEKRQSVAFWCNPISGHATLYWYQQILGQGPKLLIQFQNNGVVDDSQLPKDRFSAERLKGVDSTLKIQPAKLEDSAVYLCASSLTGHAVAEAFFGQGTRLTVV.

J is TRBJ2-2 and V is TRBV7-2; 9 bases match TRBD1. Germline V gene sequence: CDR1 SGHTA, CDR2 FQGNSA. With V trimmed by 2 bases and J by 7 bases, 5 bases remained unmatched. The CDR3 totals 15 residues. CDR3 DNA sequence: TGTGCCAGCAGCTTAAACAGGGGGCTGGGCGGGGAGCTGTTTTTT. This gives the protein CASSLNRGLGGELFF.

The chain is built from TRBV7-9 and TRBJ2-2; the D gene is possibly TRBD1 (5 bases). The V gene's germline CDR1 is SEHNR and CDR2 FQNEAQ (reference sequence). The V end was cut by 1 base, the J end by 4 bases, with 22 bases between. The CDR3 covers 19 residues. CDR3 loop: CASSLGAVSQGLATGELFF. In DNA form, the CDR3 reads TGTGCCAGCAGCTTAGGGGCCGTATCCCAGGGCCTCGCCACCGGGGAGCTGTTTTTT.

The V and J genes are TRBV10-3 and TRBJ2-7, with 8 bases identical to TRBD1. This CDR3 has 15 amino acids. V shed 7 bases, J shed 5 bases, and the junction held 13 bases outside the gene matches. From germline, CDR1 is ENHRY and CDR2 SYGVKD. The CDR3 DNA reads TGTGCCATCACTCCGTCCGGACAGGGTCGGAACGAGCAGTACTTC. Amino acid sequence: CAITPSGQGRNEQYF.

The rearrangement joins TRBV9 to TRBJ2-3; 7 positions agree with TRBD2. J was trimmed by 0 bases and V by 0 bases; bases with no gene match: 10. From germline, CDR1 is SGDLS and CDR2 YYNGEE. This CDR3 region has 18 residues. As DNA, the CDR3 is TGTGCCAGCAGCGTAGGCACTGGTGCGGGAGTTAGCACAGATACGCAGTATTTT. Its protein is CASSVGTGAGVSTDTQYF. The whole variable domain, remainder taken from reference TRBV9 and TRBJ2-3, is DSGVTQTPKHLITATGQRVTLRCSPRSGDLSVYWYQQSLDQGLQFLIQYYNGEERAKGNILERFSAQQFPDLHSELNLSSLELGDSALYFCASSVGTGAGVSTDTQYFGPGTRLTVL.

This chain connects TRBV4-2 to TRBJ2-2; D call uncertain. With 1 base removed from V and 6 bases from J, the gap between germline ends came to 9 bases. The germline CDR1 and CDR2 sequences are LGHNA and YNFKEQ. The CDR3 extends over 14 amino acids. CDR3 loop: CASSQAINAGELFF. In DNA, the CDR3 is TGTGCCAGCAGCCAAGCTATTAACGCCGGGGAGCTGTTTTTT.

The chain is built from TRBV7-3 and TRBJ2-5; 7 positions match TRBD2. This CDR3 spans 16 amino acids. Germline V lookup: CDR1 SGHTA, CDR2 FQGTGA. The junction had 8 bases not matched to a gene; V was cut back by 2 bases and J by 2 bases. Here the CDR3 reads CASSLGKLAIQETQYF. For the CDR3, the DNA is TGTGCCAGCAGCTTAGGAAAACTAGCGATACAAGAGACCCAGTACTTC. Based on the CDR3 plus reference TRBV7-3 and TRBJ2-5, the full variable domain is GAGVSQTPSNKVTEKGKYVELRCDPISGHTALYWYRQSLGQGPEFLIYFQGTGAADDSGLPNDRFFAVRPEGSVSTLKIQRTERGDSAVYLCASSLGKLAIQETQYFGPGTRLLVL.

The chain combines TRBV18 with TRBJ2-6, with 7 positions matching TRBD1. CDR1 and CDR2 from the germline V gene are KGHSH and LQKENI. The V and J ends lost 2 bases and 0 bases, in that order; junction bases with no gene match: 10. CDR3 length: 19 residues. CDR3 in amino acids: CASSPSGGFRTSGANVLTF. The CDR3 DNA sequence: TGTGCCAGCTCACCATCAGGGGGATTTCGCACCTCTGGGGCCAACGTCCTGACTTTC.

CDR3 sequence reads: CASSLIAAVQGTNYGYTF. The CDR3, as DNA: TGCGCCAGCAGCTTGATCGCGGCGGTACAGGGGACTAACTATGGCTACACCTTC. V and J are TRBV5-1 and TRBJ1-2; 7 bases are a match to TRBD1. V shed 1 base and J 0 bases; nucleotides not matched to a gene: 12. Germline loops: CDR1 SGHRS, CDR2 YFSETQ. The CDR3 loop spans 18 amino acids.